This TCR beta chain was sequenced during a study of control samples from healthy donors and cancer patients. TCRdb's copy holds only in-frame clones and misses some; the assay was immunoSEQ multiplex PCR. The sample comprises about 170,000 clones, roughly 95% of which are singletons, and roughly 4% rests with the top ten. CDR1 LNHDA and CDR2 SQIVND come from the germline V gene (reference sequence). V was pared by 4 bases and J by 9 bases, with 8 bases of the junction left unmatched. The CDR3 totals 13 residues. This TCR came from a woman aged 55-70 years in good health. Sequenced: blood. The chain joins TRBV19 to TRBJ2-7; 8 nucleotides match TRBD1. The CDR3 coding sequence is TGTGCCAGTAGTACGGGACAGGCCCTCGGGCAGTACTTC. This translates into CASSTGQALGQYF.